These 17 T cell receptor beta chains were all obtained from the same sample, sequenced in a study of CXCR3-negative and CXCR3-positive naive CD8 T cells. Study results and caveats: A higher hydrophobicity marked the TRB CDR3s of CXCR3-positive naive cells versus CXCR3-negative naive cells.

No antigen has been identified for these receptors. In preparing the TRB cDNA libraries, 5' RACE with UMI labels was used. TCRdb reanalyzed the 5' RACE reads, giving one entry per CDR3 protein sequence and no DNA. This table lists 130,000 to 150,000 distinct CDR3 sequences. Input material: naive CXCR3+ CD8+ T cells from blood. Subset indicated: CD45RO-CCR7+CD27+CD95- naive CD8+ T cells expressing CXCR3 (TNR3+). The receptors were gathered from a human donor in good health. Some clones in this sample may be carry-over from other donors' samples.

The chain employs TRBV29-1 and TRBJ2-1; the D call from TCRdb, TRBD1, cannot be confirmed without DNA. The CDR3 has 13 residues. The germline CDR1 and CDR2 sequences are SQVTM and ANQGSEA. CDR3 sequence: CSVDRQGDPEQFF.

This rearrangement joins TRBV20-1 to TRBJ1-1. CDR1 is DFQATT, CDR2 SNEGSKA, per germline (reference sequence). The CDR3 extends over 14 amino acids. The CDR3 sequence is CSARDLGENTEAFF.

This chain joins TRBV6-2 or TRBV6-3 and TRBJ1-2; TCRdb's D call, TRBD1, is unchecked because there is no DNA. Germline-derived CDR1 and CDR2 are MNHEY and SVGEGT. The CDR3 totals 14 residues. The CDR3: CASRTPGQVSEDTF.

The chain links TRBV29-1 to TRBJ1-5; TCRdb lists TRBD1, though no DNA is available to test this call. This CDR3 region has 14 residues. Per the germline V gene, CDR1 is SQVTM and CDR2 is ANQGSEA. The CDR3 protein is CSVDSQGDNQPQHF.

The rearrangement uses TRBV6-5 and TRBJ2-2. CDR1 MNHEY and CDR2 SVGAGI come from the germline V gene. The CDR3 consists of 15 residues. The CDR3 region is CASSYSGSNTGELFF.

The chain employs TRBV28 and TRBJ2-7; TCRdb's D call, TRBD1, is unchecked because there is no DNA. The germline V gene encodes CDR1 MDHEN and CDR2 SYDVKM. This CDR3 spans 15 amino acids. The CDR3 protein is CASSLRGVISFQQYF. Together with reference TRBV28 and TRBJ2-7, the CDR3 gives the full variable domain: DVKVTQSSRYLVKRTGEKVFLECVQDMDHENMFWYRQDPGLGLRLIYFSYDVKMKEKGDIPEGYSVSREKKERFSLILESASTNQTSMYLCASSLRGVISFQQYFGPGTRLTVT.

The chain recombines TRBV5-1 with TRBJ2-3. CDR3 length: 15 residues. The germline gives CDR1 SGHRS, CDR2 YFSETQ. The CDR3 region is CASSLARSITDTQYF.

The chain carries TRBV5-1 and TRBJ2-7; the D gene TCRdb calls, TRBD1, cannot be checked with no DNA. The CDR3 loop spans 14 amino acids. Germline V gives CDR1 SGHRS, CDR2 YFSETQ. CDR3 sequence: CASSFGTGSYEQYF.

The V call is TRBV9, the J call TRBJ2-7; TCRdb picks TRBD1, but there is no DNA to check that call. This CDR3 has 13 residues. Per the germline V gene, CDR1 is SGDLS and CDR2 is YYNGEE. The CDR3 sequence is CASSVDVGHEQYF.

J is TRBJ2-7 and V is TRBV14; the TCRdb D gene call, TRBD1, has no DNA to confirm it. This CDR3 comprises 18 residues. The germline CDR1 and CDR2 sequences are SGHDN and FVKESK. This CDR3 is CASSQEGTRAVSSYEQYF. Variable domain in full (rest from reference TRBV14 and TRBJ2-7): EAGVTQFPSHSVIEKGQTVTLRCDPISGHDNLYWYRRVMGKEIKFLLHFVKESKQDESGMPNNRFLAERTGGTYSTLKVQPAELEDSGVYFCASSQEGTRAVSSYEQYFGPGTRLTVT.

The chain uses TRBV7-9 and TRBJ2-7. The CDR3 contains 14 residues. Germline assignment: CDR1 SEHNR and CDR2 FQNEAQ (reference sequence). The CDR3: CASSFSGTSYEQYF.

The rearrangement joins TRBV2 to TRBJ2-7; lacking DNA, the TRBD1 call made by TCRdb goes unchecked. Looked up from germline, CDR1 is SNHLY and CDR2 is FYNNEI. The CDR3 is made up of 19 amino acids. Here the CDR3 reads CASSPGAGQGSSPSYEQYF.

The V and J genes are TRBV7-9 and TRBJ1-5. This CDR3 contains 13 residues. Germline loops: CDR1 SEHNR, CDR2 FQNEAQ (reference sequence). The CDR3: CASSLSESPPQHF.

The rearrangement links TRBV25-1 to TRBJ2-3; TCRdb outputs TRBD1, but without DNA this stays unchecked. The germline V gene encodes CDR1 MGHDK and CDR2 SYGVNS. The length of the CDR3 is 14 residues. This chain's CDR3 is CASSDLGGVDTQYF.

This chain links TRBV5-1 with TRBJ2-1; TCRdb returns TRBD1, unconfirmable since there is no DNA. CDR1 SGHRS and CDR2 YFSETQ come from the germline V gene. The CDR3 is made up of 12 amino acids. The CDR3 protein is CASSLQGSEQFF.

V gene TRBV3-1 combines with J gene TRBJ1-3; as DNA is missing, the TRBD1 call by TCRdb cannot be tested. CDR1 and CDR2 from the germline V gene are LGHDT and YNNKEL (reference sequence). CDR3 size: 19 residues. CDR3 in amino acids: CASSQDPQTGIYSGNTIYF.

This chain connects TRBV29-1 to TRBJ2-2; TCRdb returns TRBD1, unconfirmable since there is no DNA. This CDR3 comprises 14 residues. CDR1 is SQVTM, CDR2 ANQGSEA, per germline. CDR3 protein: CSVEEGPNTGELFF.